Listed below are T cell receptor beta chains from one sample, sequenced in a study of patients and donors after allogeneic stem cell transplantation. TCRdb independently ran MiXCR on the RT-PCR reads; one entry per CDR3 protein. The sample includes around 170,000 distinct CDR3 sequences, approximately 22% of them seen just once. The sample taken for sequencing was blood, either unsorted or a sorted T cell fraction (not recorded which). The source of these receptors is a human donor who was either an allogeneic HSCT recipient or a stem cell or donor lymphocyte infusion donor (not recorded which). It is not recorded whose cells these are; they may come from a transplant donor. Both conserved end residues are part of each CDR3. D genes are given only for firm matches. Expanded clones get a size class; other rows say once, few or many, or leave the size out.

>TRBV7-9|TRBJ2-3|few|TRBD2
TGTGCCAGCAGCACCTCCGGGACTAGCGGGAGGCTAGCATTCACAGATACGCAGTATTTT
CASSTSGTSGRLAFTDTQYF
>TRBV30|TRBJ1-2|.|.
TGTGCCTGGAGTGTACTCGTTGCACGAACTAACTATGGCTACACCTTC
CAWSVLVARTNYGYTF
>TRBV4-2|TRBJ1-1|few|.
TGTGCCAGCAGCCAAGATCTTAGGCTTACGGCCATGAACACTGAAGCTTTCTTT
CASSQDLRLTAMNTEAFF
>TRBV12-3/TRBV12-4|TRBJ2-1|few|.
TGTGCCAGCAGTTCCACGGAGGTGCAGTTCTTC
CASSSTEVQFF
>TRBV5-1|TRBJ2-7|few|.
TGCGCCAGCAGCTGGGACGGCTACGAGCAGTACTTC
CASSWDGYEQYF
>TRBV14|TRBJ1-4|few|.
TGTGCCAGCAGCCAAGTGGAACAGGGAGGAAAACTGTTTTTT
CASSQVEQGGKLFF
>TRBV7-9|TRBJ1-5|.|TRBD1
TGTGCCAGCAGCTTAGCGATAAGGGGACAGGGTAGCAATCAGCCCCAGCATTTT
CASSLAIRGQGSNQPQHF
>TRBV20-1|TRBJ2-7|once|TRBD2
TGCAGTGCTCTAACTAGCGGGAGGTCCCCCTACGAGCAGTACTTC
CSALTSGRSPYEQYF
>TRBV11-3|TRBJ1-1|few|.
TGTGCCAGCAGCTTAGGGCCGGAGAACACTGAAGCTTTCTTT
CASSLGPENTEAFF
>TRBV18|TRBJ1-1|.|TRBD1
TGTGCCAGCTCACCACTTCCCGGGACAGGGTCTAACTCGTACACTGAAGCTTTCTTT
CASSPLPGTGSNSYTEAFF
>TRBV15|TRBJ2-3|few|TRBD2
TGTGCCACCAGCAGAGATCTCTCGGCTAGCGGGGCAGATACGCAGTATTTT
CATSRDLSASGADTQYF
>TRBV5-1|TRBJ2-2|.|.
TGCGCCAGCAGCTCGAGGCGGGACTTGAACACCGGGGAGCTGTTTTTT
CASSSRRDLNTGELFF
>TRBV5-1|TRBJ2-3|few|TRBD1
TGCGCCAGCAGCTCGCCGGGACAGTCAACGCAGTATTTT
CASSSPGQSTQYF
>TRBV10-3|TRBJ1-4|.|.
TGTGCCATCAGCGCTCGATCAACGCGGGAAAAACTGTTTTTT
CAISARSTREKLFF
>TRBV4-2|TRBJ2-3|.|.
TGTGCCAGCAGCCAAGATCCAGCTTCCCGCGCTACGCAGTATTTT
CASSQDPASRATQYF
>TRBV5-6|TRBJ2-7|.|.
TGTGCCAGCAGCGTGGGGATGCGCACCTACGAGCAGTACTTC
CASSVGMRTYEQYF
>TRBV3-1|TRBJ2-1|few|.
TGTGCCAGCAGCAAAGCGGACAATGAGCAGTTCTTC
CASSKADNEQFF
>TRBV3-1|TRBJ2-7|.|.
TGTGCCAGCAGCCAAGTTGGCTTTCCGGGTTCCTACGAGCAGTACTTC
CASSQVGFPGSYEQYF
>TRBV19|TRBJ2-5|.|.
TGTGCCACCCGACCTGTTGGGAGGAAGGACGAGGAGACCCAGTACTTC
CATRPVGRKDEETQYF
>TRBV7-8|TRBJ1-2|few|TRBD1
TGTGCCAGCAGCCCGAGGGACAGGGCTCATTATGGCTACACCTTC
CASSPRDRAHYGYTF
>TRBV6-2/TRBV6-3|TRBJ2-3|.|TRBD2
TGTGCCAGCAGTCTCCTAGCGGGATCGGCAGATACGCAGTATTTT
CASSLLAGSADTQYF
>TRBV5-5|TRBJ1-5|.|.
TGTGCCAGCAGCTTGTTCTACAGCCCTAGCAATCAGCCCCAGCATTTT
CASSLFYSPSNQPQHF
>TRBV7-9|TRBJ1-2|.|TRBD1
TGTGCCAGCAGCTCGGAGACAGGGGGCGCGGGTGGCTACACCTTC
CASSSETGGAGGYTF
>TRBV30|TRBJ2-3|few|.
TGTGCCTGGAGTGGATCTAGCACAGATACGCAGTATTTT
CAWSGSSTDTQYF
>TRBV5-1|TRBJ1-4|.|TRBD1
TGCGCCAGCCGGGGACAGGAGAAGGAAAAACTGTTTTTT
CASRGQEKEKLFF
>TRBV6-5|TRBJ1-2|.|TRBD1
TGTGCCAGCAGTTACTACAGGGGGGCCGAGTATGGCTACACCTTC
CASSYYRGAEYGYTF
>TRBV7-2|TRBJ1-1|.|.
TGTGCCAGCAGCCAAGCGTCTGAAGCTTTCTTT
CASSQASEAFF
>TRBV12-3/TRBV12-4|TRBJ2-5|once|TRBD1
TGTGCCAGCAGGTTACAGGGGTCGGAGACCCAGTACTTC
CASRLQGSETQYF
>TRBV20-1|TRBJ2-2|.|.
TGCAGTGCTAGAGATGTGCAGGGAAACACCGGGGAGCTGTTTTTT
CSARDVQGNTGELFF
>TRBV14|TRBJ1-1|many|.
TGTGCCAGCAGCCAAGTCGGGGGTCTCTACATGAACACTGAAGCTTTCTTT
CASSQVGGLYMNTEAFF
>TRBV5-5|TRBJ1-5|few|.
TGTGCCAGCAGCGTTGGATCGGGGCCCCAGCATTTT
CASSVGSGPQHF
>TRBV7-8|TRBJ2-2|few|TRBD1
TGTGCCAGCAGCTTAGGGGGACAGGGTTTTACCGGGGAGCTGTTTTTT
CASSLGGQGFTGELFF
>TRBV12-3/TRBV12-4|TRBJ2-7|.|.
TGTGCCAGCAGTTTAGGGGGCAGCCTCTACGAGCAGTACTTC
CASSLGGSLYEQYF
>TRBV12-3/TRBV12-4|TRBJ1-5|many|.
TGTGCCAGCTCCTTCTTCGGGGGCGGCAATCAGCCCCAGCATTTT
CASSFFGGGNQPQHF
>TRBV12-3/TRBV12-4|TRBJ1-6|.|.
TGTGCCAGCAGTGTTCTCGGGGGTCAGCCCCTCCACTTT
CASSVLGGQPLHF
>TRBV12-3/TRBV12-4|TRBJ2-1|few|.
TGTGCCAGCAGTTTACAGGACCGCACACTATACAATGAGCAGTTCTTC
CASSLQDRTLYNEQFF
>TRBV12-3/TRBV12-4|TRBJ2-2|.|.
TGTGCCAGCAGTCAGCAGGGGGGCGGGGAGCTGTTTTTT
CASSQQGGGELFF
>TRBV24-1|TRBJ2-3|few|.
TGTGCCACCAGTGATTGGACAGCACCAGATACGCAGTATTTT
CATSDWTAPDTQYF
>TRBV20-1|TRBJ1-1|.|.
TGCTGTGCTAGAGAACCGGGAATGAACACTGAAGCTTTCTTT
CCAREPGMNTEAFF